Listed here are 16 T cell receptor beta chains from one sample, sequenced in a study of breast tumors, draining lymph nodes, adjacent tissues. Samples came from axillary lymph nodes draining the breast cancer. MiXCR was run by TCRdb on the multiplex PCR reads, yielding one entry per CDR3 protein. The repertoire has some 150,000 distinct CDR3 sequences, 20% to 25% of them found once; the top ten carry about 2.6%. Sequencing used axillary lymph node tissue. The receptors were sampled from a female donor with breast cancer. Some clones in this sample may be carry-over from other donors' samples.

A few counts support this clonotype. The rearrangement joins TRBV28 to TRBJ2-5; D remains ambiguous. The CDR3 has 15 amino acids. V dropped 3 bases and J dropped 2 bases, with 13 bases sitting between them. CDR1 and CDR2 from the germline V gene are MDHEN and SYDVKM. Here the CDR3 reads CASSFGSEGQETQYF. As DNA, the CDR3 is TGTGCCAGCAGTTTTGGGTCTGAAGGTCAAGAGACCCAGTACTTC.

To note about this clonotype: Given a much more abundant clone one base away, this may be a read error. V usage is TRBV6-2 or TRBV6-3 and J usage is TRBJ2-7, with D perhaps matching TRBD1 or TRBD2 (5 bases each). CDR3 length: 13 amino acids. Germline V gene sequence: CDR1 MNHEY, CDR2 SVGEGT. CDR3 nucleotide sequence: TGTGCCAGCAGTAAAGGGACCACCTACGGGCAGTACTTC. Protein sequence: CASSKGTTYGQYF.

There are a few counts of this clonotype. J is TRBJ1-2 and V is TRBV6-1; D is undetermined. From germline, CDR1 is MNHNS and CDR2 SASEGT. V lost 2 bases and J lost 5, with 21 bases in between. The CDR3 is 17 residues long. The CDR3 is CASSELLDIRGGYGYTF. The CDR3 coding sequence is TGTGCCAGCAGTGAACTGTTAGATATCCGAGGCGGTTATGGCTACACCTTC.

This clonotype was found many times. This chain joins TRBV20-1 and TRBJ2-7, with 11 bases lining up with TRBD1. J was trimmed by 3 bases and V by 3 bases; bases with no gene match: 1. This CDR3 is built from 13 residues. Germline V gives CDR1 DFQATT, CDR2 SNEGSKA (reference sequence). The CDR3 bases are TGCAGTGCTAGGGGACAGGGGGTCTACGAGCAGTACTTC. The encoded protein is CSARGQGVYEQYF.

This clonotype showed up many times. This chain joins TRBV20-1 and TRBJ2-5; 10 bases are a match to TRBD1. This CDR3 contains 14 residues. In germline, CDR1 is DFQATT, CDR2 SNEGSKA (reference sequence). The V segment lost 2 bases and the J segment 4 bases; nucleotides outside the gene matches: 4. CDR3 bases: TGCAGTGCTAGAAGCGACAGGGGGCGAGAGACCCAGTACTTC. This translates into CSARSDRGRETQYF.

This clonotype was counted a few times. V is TRBV6-2 or TRBV6-3 and J is TRBJ2-2; no clear D gene. Germline V gives CDR1 MNHEY, CDR2 SVGEGT. This CDR3 comprises 15 residues. V lost 10 bases and J lost 2, with 17 bases in between. CDR3 amino acids: CATAPDGRNTGELFF. The CDR3 DNA reads TGTGCCACCGCCCCGGACGGAAGAAACACCGGGGAGCTGTTTTTT.

Concerning this clonotype itself: A clone one base away is much larger, so this may be a read error. The V call is TRBV5-4, the J call TRBJ1-5; D gene ambiguous. From germline, CDR1 is SGHNT and CDR2 YYREEE (reference sequence). The CDR3 consists of 15 residues. The CDR3 is CACSLTPYSNQPQHF. Written as DNA, the CDR3 is TGTGCCTGCAGCTTGACCCCCTATAGCAATCAGCCCCAGCATTTT.

This clonotype was detected many times. V and J are TRBV7-6 and TRBJ2-2, with 12 nucleotides matching TRBD2. Unmatched junction bases numbered 6, after V lost 6 bases and J lost 7 bases. Germline V lookup: CDR1 SGHVS, CDR2 FNYEAQ. The CDR3 totals 15 residues. The CDR3: CASSRLAGAVGELFF. CDR3 DNA: TGTGCCAGCAGTCGACTAGCGGGAGCCGTCGGGGAGCTGTTTTTT.

In its sample, this clonotype was seen many times. A much larger clonotype is one base distant, so this may be a read error. V usage is TRBV7-2 and J usage is TRBJ2-3, with D uncertain. The CDR3 contains 14 residues. Trimming stripped 5 bases from V and 1 base from J, with 10 bases between. In germline, CDR1 is SGHTA, CDR2 FQGNSA. The CDR3 loop is CASSGFWGTDTQYF. DNA of the CDR3: TGTGCCAGCAGCGGGTTCTGGGGCACAGATACGCAGTATTTT.

This rearrangement joins TRBV20-1 to TRBJ2-1, with 15 bases that match TRBD2. Germline trimming cut 7 bases from V and 9 bases from J; bases unmatched to any gene: 4. The CDR3 contains 13 residues. The germline CDR1 and CDR2 sequences are DFQATT and SNEGSKA (reference sequence). The CDR3 bases are TGCAGTGGGACTAGCGGGAGGGTAGGTGAGCAGTTCTTC. It is translated as CSGTSGRVGEQFF.

This clonotype was picked up many times. This chain links TRBV11-3 with TRBJ2-1; TRBD1 matches 9 bases. This CDR3 is 18 amino acids long. Germline V gene sequence: CDR1 SGHNT, CDR2 YENEEA. The junction had 14 bases not matched to a gene; V was cut back by 2 bases and J by 6 bases. CDR3 sequence: CASSLLAPGQGGGNEQFF. DNA of the CDR3: TGTGCCAGCAGCTTATTGGCCCCGGGACAGGGCGGCGGCAATGAGCAGTTCTTC.

In the case of this clonotype: Just one base apart from a much larger clone, this may be a read error. This chain links TRBV24-1 with TRBJ1-5; D is unclear. The V end was cut by 9 bases, the J end by 5 bases, with 7 bases between. The CDR3 is made up of 11 amino acids. Germline CDR1 and CDR2: KGHDR and SFDVKD. The CDR3 reads CATPNDQPQHF. The CDR3, as DNA: TGTGCCACCCCCAACGATCAGCCCCAGCATTTT.

This clonotype came up a few times. The rearrangement links TRBV9 to TRBJ2-5; D gene ambiguous. This CDR3 has 13 residues. Germline V lookup: CDR1 SGDLS, CDR2 YYNGEE. V lost 1 base and J 5 bases, leaving 9 bases between the germline ends. The CDR3 DNA is TGTGCCAGCAGCGTAACCCCCCGGGAGACCCAGTACTTC. It specifies CASSVTPRETQYF.

This clonotype was picked up many times. This CDR3 reads CASSGGGVTDTQYF. The DNA of the CDR3 is TGTGCCAGCAGCGGAGGCGGGGTCACAGATACGCAGTATTTT. The rearrangement links TRBV9 to TRBJ2-3, with D possibly being TRBD2 (6 bases). V shed 3 bases and J shed 2 bases, with 10 bases lying between them. CDR1 and CDR2 from the germline V gene are SGDLS and YYNGEE. The CDR3 sequence is 14 residues long.

The genes are TRBV12-3 or TRBV12-4 and TRBJ1-1, with TRBD1 as a possible D gene (6 bases). With 2 bases removed from V and 3 bases from J, the gap between germline ends came to 10 bases. The length of the CDR3 is 14 residues. The CDR3 region is CASSLQGLDTEAFF. CDR3 nucleotides: TGTGCCAGCAGTTTACAGGGGTTGGACACTGAAGCTTTCTTT.

The J gene is TRBJ1-4, the V gene TRBV18; a weak D match, TRBD1 (5 bases). The germline gives CDR1 KGHSH, CDR2 LQKENI. The germline V and J ends were trimmed by 6 bases and 7 bases, with 12 bases remaining between them. CDR3 size: 13 residues. The CDR3 sequence is CASSAGRSEKLFF. CDR3 DNA: TGTGCCAGCTCGGCAGGGCGGAGTGAAAAACTGTTTTTT.